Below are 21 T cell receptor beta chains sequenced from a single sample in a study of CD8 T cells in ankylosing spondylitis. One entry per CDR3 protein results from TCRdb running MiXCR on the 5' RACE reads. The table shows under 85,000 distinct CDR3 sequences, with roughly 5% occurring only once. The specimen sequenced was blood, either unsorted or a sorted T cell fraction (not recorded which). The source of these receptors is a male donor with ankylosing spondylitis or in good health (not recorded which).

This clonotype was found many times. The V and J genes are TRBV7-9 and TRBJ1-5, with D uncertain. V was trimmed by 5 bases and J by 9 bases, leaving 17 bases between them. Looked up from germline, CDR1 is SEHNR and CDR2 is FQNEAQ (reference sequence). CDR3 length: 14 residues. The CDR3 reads CASSLVSRVRPQHF. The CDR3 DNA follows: TGTGCCAGCAGCCTCGTAAGCCGAGTACGGCCCCAGCATTTT.

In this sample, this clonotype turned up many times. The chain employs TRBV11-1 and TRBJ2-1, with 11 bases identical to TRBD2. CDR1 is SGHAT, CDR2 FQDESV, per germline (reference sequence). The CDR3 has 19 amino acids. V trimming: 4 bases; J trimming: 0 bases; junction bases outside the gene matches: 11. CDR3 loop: CASSSEYVTSGGSYNEQFF. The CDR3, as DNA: TGTGCCAGCAGCTCCGAATACGTAACTAGCGGGGGCTCCTACAATGAGCAGTTCTTC.

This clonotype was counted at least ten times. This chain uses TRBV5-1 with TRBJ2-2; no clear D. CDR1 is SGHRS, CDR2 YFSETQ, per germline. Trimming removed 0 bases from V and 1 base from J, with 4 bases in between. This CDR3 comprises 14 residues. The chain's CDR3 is CASSLGQNTGELFF. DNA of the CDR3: TGCGCCAGCAGCTTGGGACAGAACACCGGGGAGCTGTTTTTT.

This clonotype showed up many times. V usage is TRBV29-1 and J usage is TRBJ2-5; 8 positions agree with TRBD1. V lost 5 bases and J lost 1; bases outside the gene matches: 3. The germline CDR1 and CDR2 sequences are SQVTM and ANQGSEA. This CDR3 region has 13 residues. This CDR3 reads CSVRGTGQETQYF. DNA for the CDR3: TGCAGCGTTCGGGGGACAGGCCAAGAGACCCAGTACTTC.

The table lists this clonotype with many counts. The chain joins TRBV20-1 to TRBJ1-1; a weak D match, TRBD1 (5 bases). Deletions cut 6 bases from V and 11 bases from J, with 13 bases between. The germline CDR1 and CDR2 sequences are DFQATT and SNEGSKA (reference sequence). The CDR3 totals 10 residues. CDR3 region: CSAHGGDAFF. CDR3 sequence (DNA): TGCAGTGCACACGGGGGGGACGCTTTCTTT.

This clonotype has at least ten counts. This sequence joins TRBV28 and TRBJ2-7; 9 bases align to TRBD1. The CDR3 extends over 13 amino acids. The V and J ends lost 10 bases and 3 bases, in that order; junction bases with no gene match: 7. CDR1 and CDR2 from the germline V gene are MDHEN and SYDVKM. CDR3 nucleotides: TGTGCCAACCCGGGACAGGGAATCTACGAGCAGTACTTC. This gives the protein CANPGQGIYEQYF.

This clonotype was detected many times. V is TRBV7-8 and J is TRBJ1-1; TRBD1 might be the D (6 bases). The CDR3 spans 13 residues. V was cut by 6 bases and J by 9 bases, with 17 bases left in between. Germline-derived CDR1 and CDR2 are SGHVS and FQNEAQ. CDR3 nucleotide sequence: TGTGCCAGCAGTACCGGGATACAGGGTAAAGCTTTCTTT. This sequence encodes CASSTGIQGKAFF. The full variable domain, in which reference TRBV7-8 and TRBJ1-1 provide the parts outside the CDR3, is GAGVSQSPRYKVAKRGQDVALRCDPISGHVSLFWYQQALGQGPEFLTYFQNEAQLDKSGLPSDRFFAERPEGSVSTLKIQRTQQEDSAVYLCASSTGIQGKAFFGQGTRLTVV.

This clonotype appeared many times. Here the CDR3 DNA reads TGTGCCATCAGTGAGGAGATCGCCTACGAGCAGTACTTC. Its translation is CAISEEIAYEQYF. V and J are TRBV10-3 and TRBJ2-7; D gene unclear. The CDR3 sequence is 13 residues long. V lost 2 bases to trimming and J lost 2 bases, with 7 bases between them. Germline loops: CDR1 ENHRY, CDR2 SYGVKD.

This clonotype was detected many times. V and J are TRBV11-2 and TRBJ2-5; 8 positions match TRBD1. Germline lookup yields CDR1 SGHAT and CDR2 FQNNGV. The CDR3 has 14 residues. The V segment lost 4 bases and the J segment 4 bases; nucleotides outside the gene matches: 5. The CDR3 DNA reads TGTGCCAGCAGCTATCAGGGGGCGGGAGAGACCCAGTACTTC. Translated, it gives CASSYQGAGETQYF.

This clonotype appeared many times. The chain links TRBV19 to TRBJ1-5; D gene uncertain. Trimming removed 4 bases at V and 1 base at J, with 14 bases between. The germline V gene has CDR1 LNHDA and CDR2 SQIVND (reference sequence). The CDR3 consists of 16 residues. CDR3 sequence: CASSTYVVQSNQPQHF. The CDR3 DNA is TGTGCCAGTAGTACGTATGTTGTGCAGAGCAATCAGCCCCAGCATTTT.

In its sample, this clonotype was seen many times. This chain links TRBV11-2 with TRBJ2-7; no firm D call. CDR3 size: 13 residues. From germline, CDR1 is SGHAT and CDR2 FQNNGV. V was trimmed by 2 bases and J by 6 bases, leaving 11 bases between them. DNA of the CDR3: TGTGCCAGCAGCTTATCGCGAGTCGGCGAGCAGTACTTC. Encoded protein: CASSLSRVGEQYF. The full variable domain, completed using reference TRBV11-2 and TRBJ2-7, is EAGVAQSPRYKIIEKRQSVAFWCNPISGHATLYWYQQILGQGPKLLIQFQNNGVVDDSQLPKDRFSAERLKGVDSTLKIQPAKLEDSAVYLCASSLSRVGEQYFGPGTRLTVT.

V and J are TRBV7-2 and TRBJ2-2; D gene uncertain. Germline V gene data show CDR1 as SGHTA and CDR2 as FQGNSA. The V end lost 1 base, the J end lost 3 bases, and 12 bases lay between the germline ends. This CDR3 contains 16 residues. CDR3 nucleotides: TGTGCCAGCAGCTTAGTGGGAACGATGGACACCGGGGAGCTGTTTTTT. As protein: CASSLVGTMDTGELFF.

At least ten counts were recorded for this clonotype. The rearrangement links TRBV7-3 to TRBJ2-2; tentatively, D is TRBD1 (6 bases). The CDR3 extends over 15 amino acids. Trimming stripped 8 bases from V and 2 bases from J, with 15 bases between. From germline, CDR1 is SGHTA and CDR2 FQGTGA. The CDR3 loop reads CASGHRDKNTGELFF. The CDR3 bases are TGTGCCAGCGGACACCGGGACAAAAACACCGGGGAGCTGTTTTTT. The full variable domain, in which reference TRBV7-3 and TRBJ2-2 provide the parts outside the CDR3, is GAGVSQTPSNKVTEKGKYVELRCDPISGHTALYWYRQSLGQGPEFLIYFQGTGAADDSGLPNDRFFAVRPEGSVSTLKIQRTERGDSAVYLCASGHRDKNTGELFFGEGSRLTVL.

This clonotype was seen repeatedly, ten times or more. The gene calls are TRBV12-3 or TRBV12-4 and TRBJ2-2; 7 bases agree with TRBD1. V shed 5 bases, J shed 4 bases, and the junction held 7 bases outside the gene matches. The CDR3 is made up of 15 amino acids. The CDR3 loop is CASSLTGSSTGELFF. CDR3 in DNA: TGTGCCAGCAGTCTGACAGGGAGTTCCACCGGGGAGCTGTTTTTT.

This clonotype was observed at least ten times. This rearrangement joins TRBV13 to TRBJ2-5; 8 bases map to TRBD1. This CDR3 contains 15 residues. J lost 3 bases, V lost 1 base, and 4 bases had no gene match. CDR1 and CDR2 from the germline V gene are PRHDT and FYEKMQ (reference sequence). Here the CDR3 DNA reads TGTGCCAGCAGCTTAGAAGTGACAGGGGAAGAGACCCAGTACTTC. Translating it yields CASSLEVTGEETQYF.

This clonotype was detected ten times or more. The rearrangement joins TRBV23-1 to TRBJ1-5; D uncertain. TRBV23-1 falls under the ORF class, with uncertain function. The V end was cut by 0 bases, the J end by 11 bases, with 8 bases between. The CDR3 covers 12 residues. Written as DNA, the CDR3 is TGCGCCAGCAGTCAATCTCCCGTGTCCCAGCATTTT. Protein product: CASSQSPVSQHF.

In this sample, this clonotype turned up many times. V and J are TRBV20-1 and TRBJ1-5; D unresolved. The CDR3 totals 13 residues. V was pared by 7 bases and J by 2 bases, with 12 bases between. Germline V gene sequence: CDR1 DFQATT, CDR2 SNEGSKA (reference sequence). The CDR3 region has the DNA TGCAGTGTCCCCCGTGGGGGCAATCAGCCCCAGCATTTT. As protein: CSVPRGGNQPQHF.

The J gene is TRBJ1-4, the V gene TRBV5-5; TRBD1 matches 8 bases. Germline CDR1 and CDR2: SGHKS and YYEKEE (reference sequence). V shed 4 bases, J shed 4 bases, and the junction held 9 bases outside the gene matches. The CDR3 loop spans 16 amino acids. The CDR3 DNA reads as TGTGCCAGCAGCCCCCGGGCGACAGGGGATAATGAAAAACTGTTTTTT. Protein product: CASSPRATGDNEKLFF.

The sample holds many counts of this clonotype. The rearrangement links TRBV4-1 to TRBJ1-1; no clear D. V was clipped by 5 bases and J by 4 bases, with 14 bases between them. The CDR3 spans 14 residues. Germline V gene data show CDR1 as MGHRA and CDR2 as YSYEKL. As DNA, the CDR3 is TGCGCCAGCAGCTCCGATACCCTAGGCACTGAAGCTTTCTTT. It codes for CASSSDTLGTEAFF.

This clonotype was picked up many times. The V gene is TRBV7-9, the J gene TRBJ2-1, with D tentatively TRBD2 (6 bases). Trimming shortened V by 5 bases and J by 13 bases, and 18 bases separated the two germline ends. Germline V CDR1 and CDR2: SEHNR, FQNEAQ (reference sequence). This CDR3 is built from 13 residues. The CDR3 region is CASSPSSAGSQFF. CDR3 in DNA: TGTGCCAGCAGCCCATCCTCGGCGGGGAGCCAGTTCTTC. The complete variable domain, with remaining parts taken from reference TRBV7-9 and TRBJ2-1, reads DTGVSQNPRHKITKRGQNVTFRCDPISEHNRLYWYRQTLGQGPEFLTYFQNEAQLEKSRLLSDRFSAERPKGSFSTLEIQRTEQGDSAMYLCASSPSSAGSQFFGPGTRLTVL.

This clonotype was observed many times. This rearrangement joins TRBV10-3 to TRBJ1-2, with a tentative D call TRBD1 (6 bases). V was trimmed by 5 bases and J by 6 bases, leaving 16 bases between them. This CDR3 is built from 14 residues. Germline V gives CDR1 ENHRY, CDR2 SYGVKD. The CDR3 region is CAISPGGGRNGYTF. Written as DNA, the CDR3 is TGTGCCATCAGTCCGGGGGGCGGGCGCAATGGCTACACCTTC.